The clone carrying this T cell receptor (beta chain) appeared a single time. Its antigen is undetermined. V lost 0 bases and J 1 base, leaving 1 base between the germline ends. From germline, CDR1 is PRHDT and CDR2 FYEKMQ (reference sequence). This CDR3 contains 13 residues. The study sampled blood at baseline, cycle 4 day 1, and cycle 7 day 1. Repertoires were generated with immunoSEQ multiplex PCR, while TCRdb's copy carries only in-frame clones and drops some. Of some 77,000 clones listed, approximately 83% were seen once; the top ten hold roughly 6%. This entry belongs to a study of OX40 agonist ivuxolimab in advanced cancers. Study context: Partial responses occurred in Three dose-escalation patients, one with hepatocellular carcinoma and two with cutaneous melanoma. General observations from the study: Some patients who did not respond also had low normalized T-cell clonal expansion. CD4+ and CD8+ blood T cells expanded clonally by week 6 at 0.1 to 3.0 mg/kg.

The clonotype was recovered from an adult with an advanced solid tumor such as melanoma, head and neck, liver or kidney cancer. Sequencing used CD4+ or CD8+ T cells sorted from blood, obtained in a trial of the OX40 agonist ivuxolimab. The chain has TRBV13 and TRBJ2-4; D not resolved. CDR3 DNA: TGTGCCAGCAGCTTAGGGGCCAAAAACATTCAGTACTTC. It is translated as CASSLGAKNIQYF.